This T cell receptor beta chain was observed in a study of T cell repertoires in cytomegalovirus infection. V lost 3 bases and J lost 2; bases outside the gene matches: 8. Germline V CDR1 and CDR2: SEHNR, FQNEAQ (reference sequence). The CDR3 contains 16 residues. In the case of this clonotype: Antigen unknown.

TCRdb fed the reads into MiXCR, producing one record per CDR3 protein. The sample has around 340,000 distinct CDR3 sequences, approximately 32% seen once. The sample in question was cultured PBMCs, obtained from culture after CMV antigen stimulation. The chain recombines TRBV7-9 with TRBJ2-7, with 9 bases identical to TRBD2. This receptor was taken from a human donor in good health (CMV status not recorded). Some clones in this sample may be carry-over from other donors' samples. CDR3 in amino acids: CASSFVGAGGPYEQYF. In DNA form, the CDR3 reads TGTGCCAGCAGCTTCGTGGGGGCGGGAGGGCCCTACGAGCAGTACTTC.